A single sample is the source of the 7 T cell receptor beta chains below, sequenced in a study of persistence of HIV-infected CD4 T cells. Lysates of CMV-infected fibroblasts at around 9.8 ug/mL stimulated these cells. Sorting of responding CD4+ T cells relied on upregulated CD40 ligand together with CD69. The libraries were made with immunoSEQ version 4 in survey mode. Using immunoSEQ multiplex PCR, the repertoire was profiled, and TCRdb retains in-frame clones only, with some absent. The table includes approximately 19,000 clones, approximately 65% detected once. These receptors' antigens are unknown. The sample here was CD4+ T cells sorted from PBMCs after 18-hour stimulation, taken from a patient who received antiretroviral therapy. These receptors were collected from an adult woman with HIV who was CMV-seropositive.

The chain uses TRBV20-1 and TRBJ2-3; 7 nucleotides agree with TRBD2. Germline CDR1 and CDR2: DFQATT and SNEGSKA (reference sequence). The CDR3 has 15 residues. The V segment lost 3 bases and the J segment 3 bases; nucleotides outside the gene matches: 9. The CDR3 nucleotides read TGCAGTGCTAGTCCCGGGGGGTCTGTGACAGATACGCAGTATTTT. This sequence encodes CSASPGGSVTDTQYF.

Turning to this clone: Sequence at one end of the junction differs from germline and may be a read error. V and J are TRBV5-1 and TRBJ1-2; D is unresolved. Germline V gives CDR1 SGHRS, CDR2 YFSETQ. The CDR3 length is 16 residues. The DNA of the CDR3 is TGCGCCAGCAGCTTGGGAGGAACTGGGGTTAACCATGGCTACACCTTC. The encoded protein is CASSLGGTGVNHGYTF.

The chain combines TRBV11-1 with TRBJ1-4; TRBD1 matches at 7 bases. Germline V lookup: CDR1 SGHAT, CDR2 FQDESV (reference sequence). V trimming: 5 bases; J trimming: 6 bases; junction bases outside the gene matches: 3. This CDR3 has 13 amino acids. CDR3 residues: CASSPGTDEKLFF. As DNA, the CDR3 is TGTGCCAGCAGCCCCGGGACAGATGAAAAACTGTTTTTT. The full variable domain, its missing parts supplied by reference TRBV11-1 and TRBJ1-4, is EAEVAQSPRYKITEKSQAVAFWCDPISGHATLYWYRQILGQGPELLVQFQDESVVDDSQLPKDRFSAERLKGVDSTLKIQPAELGDSAMYLCASSPGTDEKLFFGSGTQLSVL.

The chain employs TRBV19 and TRBJ2-7; 8 bases line up with TRBD2. Losses at the gene ends were 1 base for V and 4 bases for J; bases not matched to a gene: 12. Germline V gives CDR1 LNHDA, CDR2 SQIVND (reference sequence). CDR3 length: 17 amino acids. The CDR3 loop reads CASSIVQGLVGGYEQYF. In DNA, the CDR3 is TGTGCCAGTAGTATAGTTCAGGGACTAGTGGGCGGGTACGAGCAGTACTTC.

The chain uses TRBV7-3 and TRBJ1-1; 10 bases are shared with TRBD1. The length of the CDR3 is 15 residues. V shed 5 bases and J 6 bases; nucleotides not matched to a gene: 9. From germline, CDR1 is SGHTA and CDR2 FQGTGA. The CDR3 nucleotides are TGTGCCAGCAGCCCCCAGACAGGGGGCGCGGCTGAAGCTTTCTTT. This codes for CASSPQTGGAAEAFF.

This clone came up a few times. The chain combines TRBV29-1 with TRBJ2-3, with TRBD2 as a possible D gene (5 bases). V was shortened by 0 bases and J by 0 bases, with 13 bases between the two germline ends. Germline CDR1 SQVTM, CDR2 ANQGSEA. This CDR3 is 16 amino acids long. The CDR3 region is CSVEDGGRMSTDTQYF. In nucleotides, the CDR3 is TGCAGCGTTGAAGATGGAGGCCGGATGAGCACAGATACGCAGTATTTT.

The V gene is TRBV5-1, the J gene TRBJ1-3, with D unclear. The V end lost 3 bases, the J end lost 4 bases, and 8 bases lay between the germline ends. Germline values: CDR1 SGHRS, CDR2 YFSETQ. CDR3 length equals 13 residues. CDR3 DNA sequence: TGCGCCAGCAGCTCGTTGACGGGAAACACCATATATTTT. This sequence encodes CASSSLTGNTIYF.